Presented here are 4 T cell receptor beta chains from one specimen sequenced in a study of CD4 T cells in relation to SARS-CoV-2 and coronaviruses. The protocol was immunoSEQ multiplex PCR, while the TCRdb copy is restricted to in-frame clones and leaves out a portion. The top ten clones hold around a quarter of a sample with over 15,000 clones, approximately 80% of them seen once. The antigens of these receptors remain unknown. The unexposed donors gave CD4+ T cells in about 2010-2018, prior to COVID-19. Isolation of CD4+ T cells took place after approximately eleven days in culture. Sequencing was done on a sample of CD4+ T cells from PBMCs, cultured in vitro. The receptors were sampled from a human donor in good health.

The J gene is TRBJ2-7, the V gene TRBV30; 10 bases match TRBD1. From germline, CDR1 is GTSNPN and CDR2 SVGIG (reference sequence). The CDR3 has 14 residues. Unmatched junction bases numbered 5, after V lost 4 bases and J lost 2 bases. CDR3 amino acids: CAWTLTGGPYEQYF. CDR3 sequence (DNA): TGTGCCTGGACCCTGACAGGGGGCCCCTACGAGCAGTACTTC.

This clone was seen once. In DNA, the CDR3 is TGTGCCAGCAGCGAACCGGGACAGGGCTACAATGAGCAGTTCTTC. Protein product: CASSEPGQGYNEQFF. The chain employs TRBV28 and TRBJ2-1; TRBD1 aligns across 9 bases. The germline gives CDR1 MDHEN, CDR2 SYDVKM. The CDR3 has 15 amino acids. Trimming took 6 bases from V and 3 from J; bases not matched to a gene: 6. The whole variable domain, filled in from reference TRBV28 and TRBJ2-1, reads DVKVTQSSRYLVKRTGEKVFLECVQDMDHENMFWYRQDPGLGLRLIYFSYDVKMKEKGDIPEGYSVSREKKERFSLILESASTNQTSMYLCASSEPGQGYNEQFFGPGTRLTVL.

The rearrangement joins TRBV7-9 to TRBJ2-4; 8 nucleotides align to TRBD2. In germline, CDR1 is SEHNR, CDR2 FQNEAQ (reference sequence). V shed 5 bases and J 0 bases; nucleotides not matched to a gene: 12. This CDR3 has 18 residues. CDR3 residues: CASSSLSAGALAKNIQYF. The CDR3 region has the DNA TGTGCCAGCAGCAGTCTTTCAGCGGGAGCCTTAGCCAAAAACATTCAGTACTTC. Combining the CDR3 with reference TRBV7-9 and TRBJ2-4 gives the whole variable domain DTGVSQNPRHKITKRGQNVTFRCDPISEHNRLYWYRQTLGQGPEFLTYFQNEAQLEKSRLLSDRFSAERPKGSFSTLEIQRTEQGDSAMYLCASSSLSAGALAKNIQYFGAGTRLSVL.

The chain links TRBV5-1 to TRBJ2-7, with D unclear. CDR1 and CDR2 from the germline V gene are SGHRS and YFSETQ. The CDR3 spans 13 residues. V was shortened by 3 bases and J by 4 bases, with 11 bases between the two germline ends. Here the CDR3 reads CASSYAFGYEQYF. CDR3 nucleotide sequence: TGCGCCAGCAGCTATGCCTTCGGGTACGAGCAGTACTTC.